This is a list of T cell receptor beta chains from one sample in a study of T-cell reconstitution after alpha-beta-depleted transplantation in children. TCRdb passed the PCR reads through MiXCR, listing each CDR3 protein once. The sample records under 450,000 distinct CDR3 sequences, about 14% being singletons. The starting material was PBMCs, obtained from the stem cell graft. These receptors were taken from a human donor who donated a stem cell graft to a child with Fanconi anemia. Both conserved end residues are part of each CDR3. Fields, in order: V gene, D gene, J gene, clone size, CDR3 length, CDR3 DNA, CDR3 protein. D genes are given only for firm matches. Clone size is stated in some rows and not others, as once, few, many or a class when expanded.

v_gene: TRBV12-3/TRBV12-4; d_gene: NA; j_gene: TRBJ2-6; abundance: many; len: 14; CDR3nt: TGTGCCAGCAGCTCAGGGGCTGGGGCCAACGTCCTGACTTTC; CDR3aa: CASSSGAGANVLTF
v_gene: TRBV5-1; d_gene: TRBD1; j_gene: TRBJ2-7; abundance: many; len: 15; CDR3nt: TGCGCCAGCAGCTCCACCGGGACAGGGGCCTACGAGCAGTACTTC; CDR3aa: CASSSTGTGAYEQYF
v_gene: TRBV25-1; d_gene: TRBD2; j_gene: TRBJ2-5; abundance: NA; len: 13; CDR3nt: TGTGCCAGCAGTGACAGCGGGGGAGAGACCCAGTACTTC; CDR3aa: CASSDSGGETQYF
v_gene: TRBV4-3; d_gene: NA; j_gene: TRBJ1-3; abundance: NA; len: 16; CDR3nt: TGCGCCAGCAGCCAATCCCATGGGGGGACTGGAAACACCATATATTTT; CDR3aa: CASSQSHGGTGNTIYF
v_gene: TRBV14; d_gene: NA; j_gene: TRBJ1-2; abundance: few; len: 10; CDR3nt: TGTGCCAGCAGCCCCGCTGGCTACACCTTC; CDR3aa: CASSPAGYTF
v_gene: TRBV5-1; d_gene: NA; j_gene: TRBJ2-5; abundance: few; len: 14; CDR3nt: TGCGCCAGCAGCTTGATCCCTAGCGAAGAGACCCAGTACTTC; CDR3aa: CASSLIPSEETQYF
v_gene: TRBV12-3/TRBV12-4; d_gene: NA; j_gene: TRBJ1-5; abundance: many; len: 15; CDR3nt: TGTGCCAGCAGCCTCGGGTACGGGAGCAATCAGCCCCAGCATTTT; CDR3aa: CASSLGYGSNQPQHF
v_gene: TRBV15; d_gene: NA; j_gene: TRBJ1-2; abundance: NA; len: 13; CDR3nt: TGTGCCACCAGCAGAGACAGACTCTATGGCTACACCTTC; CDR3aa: CATSRDRLYGYTF
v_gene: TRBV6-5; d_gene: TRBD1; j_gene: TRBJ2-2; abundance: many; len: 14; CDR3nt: TGTGCCAGCAGTTCCCTGGACAGGGCCGGGGAGCTGTTTTTT; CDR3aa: CASSSLDRAGELFF
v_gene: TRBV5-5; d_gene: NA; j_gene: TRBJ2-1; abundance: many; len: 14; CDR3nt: TGTGCCAGCAGCTTTGAAGTGACCTACAATGAGCAGTTCTTC; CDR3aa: CASSFEVTYNEQFF
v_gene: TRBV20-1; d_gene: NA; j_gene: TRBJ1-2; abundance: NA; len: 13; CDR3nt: TGCAGTGCTACAAGCGGACCGGAGTATGGCTACACCTTC; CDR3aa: CSATSGPEYGYTF
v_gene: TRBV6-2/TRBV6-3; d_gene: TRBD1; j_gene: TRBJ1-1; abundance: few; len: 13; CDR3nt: TGTGCCAGCCTAGGGACAGAGAACACTGAAGCTTTCTTT; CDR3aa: CASLGTENTEAFF
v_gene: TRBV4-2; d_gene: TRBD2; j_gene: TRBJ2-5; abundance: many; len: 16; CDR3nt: TGTGCCAGCAGCCAAGATATAGCGGGGGGCCAGGAGACCCAGTACTTC; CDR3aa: CASSQDIAGGQETQYF
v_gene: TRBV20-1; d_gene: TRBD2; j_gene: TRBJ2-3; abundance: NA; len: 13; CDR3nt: TGCAGTGCTAGCGGGGGGGGCACAGATACGCAGTATTTT; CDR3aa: CSASGGGTDTQYF
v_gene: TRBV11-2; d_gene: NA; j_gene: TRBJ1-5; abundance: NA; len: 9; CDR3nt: TGTGCAGATACTCAGCCCCAGCATTTT; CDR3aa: CADTQPQHF
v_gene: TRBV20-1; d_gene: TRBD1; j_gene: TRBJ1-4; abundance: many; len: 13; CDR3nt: TGCAGTGTCACGGGACAGAGTAATGAAAAACTGTTTTTT; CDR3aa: CSVTGQSNEKLFF
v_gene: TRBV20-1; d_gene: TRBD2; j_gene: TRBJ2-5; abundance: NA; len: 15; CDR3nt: TGCAGTGCTCCTAGTGGACCTAGCGGGGGAGAGACCCAGTACTTC; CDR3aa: CSAPSGPSGGETQYF
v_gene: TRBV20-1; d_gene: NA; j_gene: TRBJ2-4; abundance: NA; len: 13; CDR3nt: TGCAGTGCTAAAGGGAGAGCCAAAAACATTCAGTACTTC; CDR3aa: CSAKGRAKNIQYF
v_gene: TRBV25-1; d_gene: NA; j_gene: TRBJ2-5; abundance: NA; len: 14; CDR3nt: TGTGCCAGCAGTGAAGCTACGGCAACAGAGACCCAGTACTTC; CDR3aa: CASSEATATETQYF
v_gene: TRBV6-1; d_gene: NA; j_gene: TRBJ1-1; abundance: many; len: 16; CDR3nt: TGTGCCAGCAGTGAAGGTAGGACAGCATTGAACACTGAAGCTTTCTTT; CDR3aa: CASSEGRTALNTEAFF
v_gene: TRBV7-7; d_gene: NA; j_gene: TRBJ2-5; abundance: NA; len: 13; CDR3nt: TGTGCTAGCAGCTTAGAGGCCACAGGGAGCCAGTACTTC; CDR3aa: CASSLEATGSQYF
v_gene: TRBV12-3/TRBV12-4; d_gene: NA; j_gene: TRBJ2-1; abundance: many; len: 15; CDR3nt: TGTGCCAGCAGTTTAGGCAGGAACTTTTACAATGAGCAGTTCTTC; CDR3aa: CASSLGRNFYNEQFF
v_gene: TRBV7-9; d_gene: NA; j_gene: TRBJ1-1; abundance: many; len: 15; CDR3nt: TGTGCCAGCAGCTATGGTGATCGGGGTTTGACTGAAGCTTTCTTT; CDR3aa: CASSYGDRGLTEAFF
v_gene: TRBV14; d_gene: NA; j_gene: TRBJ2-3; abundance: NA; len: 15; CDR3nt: TGTGCCAGCAGCCTCTACCGTGGGTCCACAGATACGCAGTATTTT; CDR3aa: CASSLYRGSTDTQYF
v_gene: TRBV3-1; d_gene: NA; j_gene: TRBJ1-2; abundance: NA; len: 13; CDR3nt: TGTGCCAGCAGCCAAGAGGTTGCTTATGGCTACACCTTC; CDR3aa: CASSQEVAYGYTF
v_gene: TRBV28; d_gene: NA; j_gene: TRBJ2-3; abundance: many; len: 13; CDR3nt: TGTGCCAGCAGTTGGGGGGACACAGATACGCAGTATTTT; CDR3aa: CASSWGDTDTQYF
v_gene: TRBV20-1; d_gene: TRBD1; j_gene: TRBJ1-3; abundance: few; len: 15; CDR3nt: TGCAGTGCCCCATCAAAGGGGGCCGCTGGAAACACCATATATTTT; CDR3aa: CSAPSKGAAGNTIYF
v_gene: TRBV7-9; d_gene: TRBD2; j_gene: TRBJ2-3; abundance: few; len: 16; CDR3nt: TGTGCCAGCAGCTTAAAATCGGGGGGGTCGGGAGATACGCAGTATTTT; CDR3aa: CASSLKSGGSGDTQYF
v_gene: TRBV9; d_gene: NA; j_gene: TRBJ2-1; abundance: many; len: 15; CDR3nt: TGTGCCAGCAGCGTACAGGGTAATGTCTACAATGAGCAGTTCTTC; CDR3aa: CASSVQGNVYNEQFF
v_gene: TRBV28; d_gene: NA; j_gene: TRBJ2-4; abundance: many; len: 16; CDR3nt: TGTGCCAGCAGCCCAATATTAACGGGAGTCAAAAACATTCAGTACTTC; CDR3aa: CASSPILTGVKNIQYF
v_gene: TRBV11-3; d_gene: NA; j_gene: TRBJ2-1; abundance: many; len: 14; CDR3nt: TGTGCCAGCAGCCCAAGGGACGGAAGGAATGAGCAGTTCTTC; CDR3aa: CASSPRDGRNEQFF
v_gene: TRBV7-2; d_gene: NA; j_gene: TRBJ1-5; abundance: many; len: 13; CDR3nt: TGTGCCAGCAGCTTAGAGGGATACCAGCCCCAGCATTTT; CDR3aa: CASSLEGYQPQHF
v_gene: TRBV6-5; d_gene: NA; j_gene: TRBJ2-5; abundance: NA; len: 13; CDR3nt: TGTGCCAGCAGTTACTCGTCTGGAGAGACCCAGTACTTC; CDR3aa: CASSYSSGETQYF